This T cell receptor beta chain was observed in a study of cytomegalovirus exposure and HLA in healthy donors. The study ran its PCR with 60 Vbeta and 13 Jbeta primers. TCRdb's table, derived via immunoSEQ multiplex PCR, lists solely in-frame clones and lacks some. Among 110,000 or so clones, 70% to 80% were seen once, and the ten largest hold 9.5% to 15%. Sequences were obtained from PBMCs. This clonotype was sampled from a woman aged 40-49 years in good health and CMV-seropositive.

The CDR3 sequence is CASSYSGQGSYEQYF. In DNA, the CDR3 is TGTGCCAGCAGTTACTCGGGGCAGGGATCCTACGAGCAGTACTTC. The genes are TRBV6-5 and TRBJ2-7; TRBD1 is a possible D gene (5 bases). V lost 0 bases and J lost 1, with 10 bases in between. Germline V lookup: CDR1 MNHEY, CDR2 SVGAGI. This CDR3 spans 15 amino acids.